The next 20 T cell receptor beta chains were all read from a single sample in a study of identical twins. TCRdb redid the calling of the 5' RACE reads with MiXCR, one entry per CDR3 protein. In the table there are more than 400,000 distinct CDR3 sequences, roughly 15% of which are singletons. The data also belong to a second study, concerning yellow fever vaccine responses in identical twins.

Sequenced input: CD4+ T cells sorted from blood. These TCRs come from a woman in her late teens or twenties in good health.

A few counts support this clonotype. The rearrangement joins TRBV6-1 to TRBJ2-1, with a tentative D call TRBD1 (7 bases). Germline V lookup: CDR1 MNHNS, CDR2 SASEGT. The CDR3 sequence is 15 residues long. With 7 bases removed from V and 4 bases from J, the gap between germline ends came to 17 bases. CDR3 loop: CASTKGGTVYNEQFF. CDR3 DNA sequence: TGTGCCAGCACCAAAGGGGGGACAGTTTACAATGAGCAGTTCTTC.

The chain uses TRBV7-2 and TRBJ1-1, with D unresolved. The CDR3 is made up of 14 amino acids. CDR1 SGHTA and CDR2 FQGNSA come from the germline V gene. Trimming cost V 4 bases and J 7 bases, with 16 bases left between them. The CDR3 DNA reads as TGTGCCAGCAGCTGGACCCCGCGAGGTCTTGAAGCTTTCTTT. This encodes CASSWTPRGLEAFF.

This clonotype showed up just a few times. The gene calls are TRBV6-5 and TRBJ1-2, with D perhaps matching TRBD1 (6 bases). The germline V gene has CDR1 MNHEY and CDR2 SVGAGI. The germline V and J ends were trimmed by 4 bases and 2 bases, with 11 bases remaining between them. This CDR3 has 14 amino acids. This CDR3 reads CASSFGTQNYGYTF. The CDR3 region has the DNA TGTGCCAGCAGTTTTGGGACACAAAACTATGGCTACACCTTC.

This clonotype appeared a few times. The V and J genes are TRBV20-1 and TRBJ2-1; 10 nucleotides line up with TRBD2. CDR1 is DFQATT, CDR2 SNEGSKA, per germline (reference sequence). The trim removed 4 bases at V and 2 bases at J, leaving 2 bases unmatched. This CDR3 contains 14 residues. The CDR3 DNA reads TGCAGTGCTAATCTAGCGGGGGCCTACAATGAGCAGTTCTTC. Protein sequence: CSANLAGAYNEQFF.

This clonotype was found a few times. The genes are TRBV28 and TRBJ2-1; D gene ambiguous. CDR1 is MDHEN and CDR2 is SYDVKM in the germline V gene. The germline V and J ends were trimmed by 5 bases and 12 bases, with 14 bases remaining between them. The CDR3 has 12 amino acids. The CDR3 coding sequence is TGTGCCAGCAGTAGTTCAGGAGTTGGGCAGTTCTTC. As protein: CASSSSGVGQFF.

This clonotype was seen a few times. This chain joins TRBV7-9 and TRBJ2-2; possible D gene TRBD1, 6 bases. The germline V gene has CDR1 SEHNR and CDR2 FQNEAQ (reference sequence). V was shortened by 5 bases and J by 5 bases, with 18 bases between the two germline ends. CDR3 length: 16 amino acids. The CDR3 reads CASSSRDNLQTGELFF. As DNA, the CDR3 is TGTGCCAGCAGCAGCCGGGACAATCTACAAACCGGGGAGCTGTTTTTT.

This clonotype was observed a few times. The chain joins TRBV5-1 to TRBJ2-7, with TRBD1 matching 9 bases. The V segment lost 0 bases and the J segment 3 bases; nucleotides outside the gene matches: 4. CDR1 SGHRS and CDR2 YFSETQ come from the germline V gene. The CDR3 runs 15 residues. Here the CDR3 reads CASSLDGQGNYEQYF. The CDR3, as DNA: TGCGCCAGCAGCTTGGACGGACAGGGGAACTACGAGCAGTACTTC.

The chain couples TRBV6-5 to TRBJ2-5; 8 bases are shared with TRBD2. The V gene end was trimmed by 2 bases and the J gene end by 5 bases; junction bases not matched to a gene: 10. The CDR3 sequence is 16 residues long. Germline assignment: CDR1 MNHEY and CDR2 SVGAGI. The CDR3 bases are TGTGCCAGCAGTTACGGCGGAGCGGGAGCGGGGGAGACCCAGTACTTC. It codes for CASSYGGAGAGETQYF.

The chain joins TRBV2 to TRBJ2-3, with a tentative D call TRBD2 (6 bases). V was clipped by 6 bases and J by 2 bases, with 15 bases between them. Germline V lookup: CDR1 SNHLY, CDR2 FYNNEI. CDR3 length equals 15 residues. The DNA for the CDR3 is TGTGCCAGCAGCGGAGGGATCGTAGTCACAGATACGCAGTATTTT. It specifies CASSGGIVVTDTQYF.

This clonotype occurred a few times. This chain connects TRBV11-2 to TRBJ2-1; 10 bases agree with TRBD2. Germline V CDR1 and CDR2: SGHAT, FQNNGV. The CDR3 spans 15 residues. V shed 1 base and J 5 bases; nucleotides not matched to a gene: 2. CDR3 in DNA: TGTGCCAGCAGCTTAGGTGGACTAGCGGACAATGAGCAGTTCTTC. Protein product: CASSLGGLADNEQFF.

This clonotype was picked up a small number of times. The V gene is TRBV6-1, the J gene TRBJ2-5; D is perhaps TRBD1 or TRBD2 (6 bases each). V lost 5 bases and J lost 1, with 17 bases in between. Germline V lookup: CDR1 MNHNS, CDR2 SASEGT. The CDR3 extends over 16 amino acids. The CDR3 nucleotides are TGTGCCAGCAGTAGGGATGGGGGGCCGTCCCAAGAGACCCAGTACTTC. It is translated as CASSRDGGPSQETQYF.

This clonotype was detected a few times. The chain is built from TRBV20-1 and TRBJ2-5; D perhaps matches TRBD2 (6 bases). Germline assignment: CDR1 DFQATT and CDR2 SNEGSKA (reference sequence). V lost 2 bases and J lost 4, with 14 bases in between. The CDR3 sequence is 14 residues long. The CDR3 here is CSARKGAGGETQYF. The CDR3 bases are TGCAGTGCTAGAAAAGGCGCCGGGGGAGAGACCCAGTACTTC.

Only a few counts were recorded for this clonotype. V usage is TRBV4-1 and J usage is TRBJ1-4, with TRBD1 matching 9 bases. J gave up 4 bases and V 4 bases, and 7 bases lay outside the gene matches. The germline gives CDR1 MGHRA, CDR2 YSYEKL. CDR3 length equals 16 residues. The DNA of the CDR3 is TGCGCCAGCAGCCCCTGGGGGGGACAGGGTAATGAAAAACTGTTTTTT. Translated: CASSPWGGQGNEKLFF.

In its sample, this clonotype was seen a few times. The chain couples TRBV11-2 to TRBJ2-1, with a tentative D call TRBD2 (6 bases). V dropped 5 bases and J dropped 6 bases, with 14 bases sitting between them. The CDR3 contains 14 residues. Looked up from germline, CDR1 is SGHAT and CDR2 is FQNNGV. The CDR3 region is CASSQILSGNEQFF. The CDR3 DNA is TGTGCCAGCAGCCAGATACTTAGCGGCAATGAGCAGTTCTTC.

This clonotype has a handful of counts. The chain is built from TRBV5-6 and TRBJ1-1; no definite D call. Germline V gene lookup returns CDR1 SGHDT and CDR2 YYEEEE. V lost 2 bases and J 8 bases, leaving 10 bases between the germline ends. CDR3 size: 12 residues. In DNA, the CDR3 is TGTGCCAGCAGCTTCCTGGTGCAGGAAGCTTTCTTT. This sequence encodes CASSFLVQEAFF.

The CDR3 protein is CASSIRRDLNYGYTF. The CDR3 nucleotides are TGTGCCAGTAGTATTCGCCGGGACCTTAACTATGGCTACACCTTC. This chain joins TRBV19 and TRBJ1-2, with D possibly matching TRBD1 (5 bases). This CDR3 has 15 residues. Trimming cost V 3 bases and J 1 base, with 12 bases left between them. Germline V lookup: CDR1 LNHDA, CDR2 SQIVND (reference sequence).

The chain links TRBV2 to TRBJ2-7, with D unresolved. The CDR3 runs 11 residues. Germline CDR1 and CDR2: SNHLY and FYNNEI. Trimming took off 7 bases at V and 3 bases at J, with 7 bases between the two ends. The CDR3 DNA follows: TGTGCCAGCATGCTAGACTACGAGCAGTACTTC. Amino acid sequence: CASMLDYEQYF.

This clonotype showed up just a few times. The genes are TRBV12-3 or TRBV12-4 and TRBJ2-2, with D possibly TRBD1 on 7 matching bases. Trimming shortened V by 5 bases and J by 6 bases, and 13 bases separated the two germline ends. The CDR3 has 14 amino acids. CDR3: CASSPTGEAGELFF. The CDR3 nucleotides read TGTGCCAGCAGTCCTACAGGGGAGGCCGGGGAGCTGTTTTTT.

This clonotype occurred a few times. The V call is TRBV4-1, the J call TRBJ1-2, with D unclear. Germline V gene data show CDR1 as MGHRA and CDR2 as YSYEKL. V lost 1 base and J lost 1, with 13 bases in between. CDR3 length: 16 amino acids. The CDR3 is CASSQGNGPVNYGYTF. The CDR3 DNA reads TGCGCCAGCAGCCAAGGTAACGGCCCGGTTAACTATGGCTACACCTTC.

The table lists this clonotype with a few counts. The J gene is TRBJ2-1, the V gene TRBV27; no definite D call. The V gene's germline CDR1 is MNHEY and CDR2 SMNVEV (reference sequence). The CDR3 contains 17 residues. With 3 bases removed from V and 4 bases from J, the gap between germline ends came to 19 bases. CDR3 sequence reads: CASSFFNLPSTYNEQFF. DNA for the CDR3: TGTGCCAGCAGTTTTTTCAACCTCCCTAGTACTTACAATGAGCAGTTCTTC.